The T cell receptor beta chain under discussion was sequenced for a study of shared clonotypes between healthy human individuals. Across the study: Each donor's CD8 memory used one plate, CD8 naive two, each CD4 subset three. Points from the study as a whole: Even with large depth, rarefaction showed that sorted-subset sequencing was incomplete.

Clones were read by immunoSEQ multiplex PCR, and TCRdb kept only the in-frame ones, dropping some. The sample has hundreds of thousands of clones, around 97% seen once. Healthy adults negative for HIV, lacking recent acute infections or vaccinations, served as donors. In the case of this clone: No antigen is known for it.

Per germline, CDR1 SGHRS and CDR2 YFSETQ. V was pared by 7 bases and J by 0 bases, with 9 bases of the junction left unmatched. This CDR3 spans 17 amino acids. This clonotype was obtained from a woman aged 25 to 45 in good health. Sequencing input: naive CD4+ T cells sorted from blood. Subset defined: CD45RA+ positively selected. The rearrangement uses TRBV5-1 and TRBJ1-6, with 8 bases lining up with TRBD1. In DNA, the CDR3 is TGCGCCAGCGGACAGGGTTCGGAACTCTCCTATAATTCACCCCTCCACTTT. Protein sequence: CASGQGSELSYNSPLHF.